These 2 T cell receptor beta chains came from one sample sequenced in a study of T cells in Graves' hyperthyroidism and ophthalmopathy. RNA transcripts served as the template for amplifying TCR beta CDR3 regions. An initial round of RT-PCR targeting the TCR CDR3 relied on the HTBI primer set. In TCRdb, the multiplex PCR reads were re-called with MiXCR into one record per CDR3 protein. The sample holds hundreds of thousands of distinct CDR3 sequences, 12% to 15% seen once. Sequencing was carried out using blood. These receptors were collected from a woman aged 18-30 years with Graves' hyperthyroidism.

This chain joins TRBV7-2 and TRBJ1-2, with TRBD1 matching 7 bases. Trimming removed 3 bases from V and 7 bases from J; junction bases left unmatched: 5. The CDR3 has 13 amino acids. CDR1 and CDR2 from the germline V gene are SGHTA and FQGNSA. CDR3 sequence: CASSFDREGGYTF. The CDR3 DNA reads TGTGCCAGCAGCTTCGACAGGGAGGGTGGCTACACCTTC. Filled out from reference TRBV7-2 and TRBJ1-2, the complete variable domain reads GAGVSQSPSNKVTEKGKDVELRCDPISGHTALYWYRQSLGQGLEFLIYFQGNSAPDKSGLPSDRFSAERTGGSVSTLTIQRTQQEDSAVYLCASSFDREGGYTFGSGTRLTVV.

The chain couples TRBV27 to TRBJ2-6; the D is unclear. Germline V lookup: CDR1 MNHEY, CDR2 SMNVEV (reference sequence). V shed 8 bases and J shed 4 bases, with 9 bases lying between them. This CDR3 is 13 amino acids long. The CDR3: CASGQRGANVLTF. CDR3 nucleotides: TGTGCCAGCGGTCAGAGGGGGGCCAACGTCCTGACTTTC.